These T cell receptor beta chains were read from a single sample in a study of OX40 agonist ivuxolimab in advanced cancers. Data came from immunoSEQ multiplex PCR; TCRdb stores just in-frame clones and leaves some out. The sample lists some 86,000 clones, about 92% seen once, with 0.33% in the top ten. The sequencing used CD4+ or CD8+ T cells sorted from blood, collected in a trial of the OX40 agonist ivuxolimab. Receptors originate from an adult with an advanced solid tumor such as melanoma, head and neck, liver or kidney cancer. CDR3s include the opening cysteine and the closing phenylalanine or tryptophan. Each record gives: clone size, J gene, D gene, V gene, CDR3 DNA, CDR3 protein. D genes are given only for firm matches. Not all rows give a size; the values are once, few, many and, for expanded clones, a class.

. | TRBJ2-2 | . | TRBV11-3 | TGTGCCAGCAGCACCCCCAGGGAACAGGGGGAGCTGTTTTTT | CASSTPREQGELFF
once | TRBJ2-5 | TRBD1 | TRBV11-2 | TGTGCCAGCAGCGCCCGGACAGGGAAAGAGACCCAGTACTTC | CASSARTGKETQYF
. | TRBJ2-3 | . | TRBV7-7 | TGTGCTATCCACCTGATCACAGATACGCAGTATTTT | CAIHLITDTQYF
. | TRBJ1-1 | . | TRBV11-2 | TGTGCCAGCAGCTTGGCCGTGAACACTGAAGCTTTCTTT | CASSLAVNTEAFF
. | TRBJ1-1 | TRBD1 | TRBV18 | TGTGCCAGCTCACCCGAGGACAGGTCGGGAAGCACTGAAGCTTTCTTT | CASSPEDRSGSTEAFF
. | TRBJ2-6 | . | TRBV2 | TGTGCCAGCACCCGGACAGCGATTAACCGCTCTGGGGCCAACGTCCTGACTTTC | CASTRTAINRSGANVLTF
. | TRBJ1-3 | . | TRBV28 | TGTGCCAGCAGCAATTTGGCGGCAGGTGGAAACACCATATATTTT | CASSNLAAGGNTIYF
once | TRBJ2-1 | TRBD2 | TRBV19 | TGTGCCAGTAGTTTCCACTCAGGACTAGCGCGGAACAATGAGCAGTTCTTC | CASSFHSGLARNNEQFF
. | TRBJ2-7 | TRBD1 | TRBV27 | TGTGCCAGCAGTTTGGACAGGAGCTCCTACGAGCAGTACTTC | CASSLDRSSYEQYF
. | TRBJ2-1 | . | TRBV28 | TGTGCCAGCAGTTCCCTGAGTAGCTCCTACAATGAGCAGTTCTTC | CASSSLSSSYNEQFF
. | TRBJ1-5 | TRBD1 | TRBV6-6 | TGTGCCAGCAGTTACTCGAAGGCAGGGGGACAGCCCCAGCATTTT | CASSYSKAGGQPQHF
. | TRBJ2-3 | TRBD2 | TRBV5-1 | TGCGCCAGCAGCTTGGACGGGGGGGCGCAGGGTACGCAGTATTTT | CASSLDGGAQGTQYF
few | TRBJ1-5 | . | TRBV5-1 | TGCGCCAGCAGCTTAGCGGGGGCGGGGGATCAGCCCCAGCATTTT | CASSLAGAGDQPQHF
. | TRBJ2-2 | . | TRBV28 | TGTGCCAGCAGTTTAGCCCCGTCGGGGATGAACGGGGAGCTGTTTTTT | CASSLAPSGMNGELFF
. | TRBJ1-3 | . | TRBV7-6 | TGTGCCAGCAGCTTAGCATATTCCGGGACAAAAAACACCATATATTTT | CASSLAYSGTKNTIYF
. | TRBJ1-1 | . | TRBV19 | TGTGCCACCTACCAGAATAGGCATCGGAACACTGAAGCTTTCTTT | CATYQNRHRNTEAFF
once | TRBJ2-5 | TRBD2 | TRBV5-5 | TGTGCCAGCAGGGAGACTAGCGGGGGGAAGGAGACCCAGTACTTC | CASRETSGGKETQYF
. | TRBJ1-5 | . | TRBV19 | TGTGCCAGTAGTATTCTTACAGGTTTCAATCAGCCCCAGCATTTT | CASSILTGFNQPQHF
. | TRBJ2-5 | TRBD1 | TRBV14 | TGTGCCAGCAGTTCTACAGGGGTCGGGGAGACCCAGTACTTC | CASSSTGVGETQYF
. | TRBJ2-7 | . | TRBV7-9 | TGTGCCAGCAGCTCAACCCCCAGGGACTACGAGCAGTACTTC | CASSSTPRDYEQYF
. | TRBJ1-4 | TRBD1 | TRBV6-5 | TGTGCCAGCGGGGGACAGTTTAATGAAAAACTGTTTTTT | CASGGQFNEKLFF
. | TRBJ1-1 | TRBD1 | TRBV7-6 | TGTGCCAGCCCCCCCCGGGACAGAAAAACGAAGAACACTGAAGCTTTCTTT | CASPPRDRKTKNTEAFF
. | TRBJ2-4 | . | TRBV30 | TGTGCCTGGAGTCCGACCTGGGCTGTAGCCAAAAACATTCAGTACTTC | CAWSPTWAVAKNIQYF
once | TRBJ1-5 | . | TRBV2 | TGTGCCAGCAGTGAACTGGATAGCAATCAGCCCCAGCATTTT | CASSELDSNQPQHF
. | TRBJ1-6 | . | TRBV5-6 | TGTGCCAGCAGCTTGCAGCACCCTTCACCCCTCCACTTT | CASSLQHPSPLHF
. | TRBJ2-1 | TRBD2 | TRBV5-1 | TGCGCCAGCAGCTTGGATCCTAGCGGGGGGTCCTCCTACAATGAGCAGTTCTTC | CASSLDPSGGSSYNEQFF
once | TRBJ1-3 | TRBD1 | TRBV27 | TGTGCCAGCAGTTCCCGTCCCGGACAGGGGGTTTCTGGAAACACCATATATTTT | CASSSRPGQGVSGNTIYF
. | TRBJ2-5 | . | TRBV5-1 | TGCGCCAGCAAAGAGCGGCTGGGACCAGACGAGACCCAGTACTTC | CASKERLGPDETQYF
. | TRBJ2-7 | . | TRBV5-3 | TGTGCCGCAAGAGACAGCTCCTACGAGCAGTACTTC | CAARDSSYEQYF
. | TRBJ2-3 | . | TRBV5-8 | TGTGCCAGCAGCTTCGGCGGGGTCCACCAGAGCACAGATACGCAGTATTTT | CASSFGGVHQSTDTQYF
. | TRBJ2-3 | TRBD2 | TRBV7-2 | TGTGCCAGCAGCCTGCTCCCTGCCTCACTAGCGGGGGGCCGCGATACGCAGTATTTT | CASSLLPASLAGGRDTQYF
. | TRBJ2-7 | . | TRBV5-5 | TGTGCCAGCAGCGGCGAGGGGTACGAGCAGTACTTC | CASSGEGYEQYF